The 7 T cell receptor beta chains below come from one sample, sequenced in a study of regulatory T cells in long-lasting Graves disease. Combining iRepertoire HTBI primers with Arm-PCR of CDR3 regions, the authors built TCR beta libraries. TCRdb re-called the multiplex PCR reads through MiXCR, storing one row per CDR3 protein. The sample yields about 660,000 distinct CDR3 sequences, 30% seen once. Time point defined: persistent/refractory GD, antithyroid drugs over 5 years with positive TRAb. TCR sequences were obtained from RNA taken from PBMCs. Specimen: peripheral blood mononuclear cells (PBMCs), collected when the disease was refractory, from a patient treated with antithyroid drugs. Receptors were obtained from a female donor with Graves disease.

This clonotype was observed a handful of times. V gene TRBV6-2 or TRBV6-3 combines with J gene TRBJ2-2; 10 bases fit TRBD1. V was clipped by 2 bases and J by 6 bases; unmatched bases: 9. The CDR3 sequence is 17 residues long. Germline values: CDR1 MNHEY, CDR2 SVGEGT. For the CDR3, the DNA is TGTGCCAGCAGTTACCTTGTGACAGGGGGCGCCTCCGGGGAGCTGTTTTTT. Translated: CASSYLVTGGASGELFF.

Regarding this clonotype: This could be a read error, since a much larger clone is one nucleotide away. This chain connects TRBV5-5 to TRBJ2-7; 11 bases are a match to TRBD2. The CDR3 is 14 residues long. Per the germline V gene, CDR1 is SGHKS and CDR2 is YYEKEE (reference sequence). The V and J ends lost 4 bases and 4 bases, in that order; junction bases with no gene match: 4. The chain's CDR3 is CASSKGLAGYEQYF. Here the CDR3 DNA reads TGTGCCAGCAGCAAAGGACTAGCGGGTTACGAGCAGTACTTC.

This clonotype was seen only a few times. CDR3 nucleotide sequence: TGCAGTGCCCCTCCGTCATGGGGATCACCCCTCCACTTT. Translation: CSAPPSWGSPLHF. This rearrangement joins TRBV20-1 to TRBJ1-6, with D unclear. CDR1 and CDR2 (germline): DFQATT, SNEGSKA (reference sequence). V lost 6 bases to trimming and J lost 10 bases, with 16 bases between them. The CDR3 runs 13 residues.

The chain combines TRBV28 with TRBJ1-2, with D hard to call. The CDR3 runs 15 residues. Germline V gene lookup returns CDR1 MDHEN and CDR2 SYDVKM. The ends were cut back, 6 bases at V and 6 bases at J, with 20 bases in the middle. This CDR3 is CASSPPDRVWDGYTF. The DNA of the CDR3 is TGTGCCAGCAGCCCCCCTGACCGAGTATGGGATGGCTACACCTTC.

The genes are TRBV12-3 or TRBV12-4 and TRBJ2-1, with D uncertain. The CDR3 has 12 residues. V was pared by 5 bases and J by 6 bases, with 8 bases between. The CDR3 loop reads CASSRLSNEQFF. Here the CDR3 DNA reads TGTGCCAGCAGTCGACTGTCCAATGAGCAGTTCTTC.

The chain combines TRBV5-1 with TRBJ1-1; D gene uncertain. Trimming took 2 bases from V and 3 from J, leaving 11 bases between them. This CDR3 region has 14 residues. Germline V gene data show CDR1 as SGHRS and CDR2 as YFSETQ. CDR3 in amino acids: CASSFTSRDTEAFF. DNA of the CDR3: TGCGCCAGCAGCTTTACTTCGAGGGACACTGAAGCTTTCTTT.

In its sample, this clonotype was seen many times. This rearrangement joins TRBV11-2 to TRBJ2-7; TRBD2 matches 7 bases. This CDR3 spans 14 amino acids. Per the germline V gene, CDR1 is SGHAT and CDR2 is FQNNGV. The V segment lost 0 bases and the J segment 2 bases; nucleotides outside the gene matches: 1. The CDR3 nucleotides read TGTGCCAGCAGCTTAGATGGACTAGCCTACGAGCAGTACTTC. Translated: CASSLDGLAYEQYF.